This TCR beta chain stems from a study of shared clonotypes between healthy human individuals. Overall study results and limits: Sampling used blood alone; tissue repertoires probably differ. Clonotypes shared by all four sorted-subset donors had higher generation probabilities than non-shared clonotypes.

CDR3 length: 14 residues. Trimming removed 3 bases from V and 0 bases from J, with 9 bases in between. Germline lookup yields CDR1 LNHDA and CDR2 SQIVND (reference sequence). Concerning this clone itself: Its specificity is not known.

DNA at around 190 ng, 25,000 to 35,000 T cell genomes, went into sorted-subset replicate PCRs. Profiled with immunoSEQ multiplex PCR; TCRdb holds only in-frame clones, not every one. The data show a few hundred thousand clones, around 96% seen once. Both CD45RO+ cells and CCR7-negative CD45RA+ TemRA cells were combined to make up CD8 memory. The chain recombines TRBV19 with TRBJ2-7, with a tentative D call TRBD2 (5 bases). This sequence originates from a man between 25 and 39 years old in good health. The sequenced material came from memory CD8+ T cells sorted from blood. Subset denoted: CD45RO+ cells pooled with CCR7-negative TemRA cells. CDR3: CASSMGSSSYEQYF. CDR3 DNA: TGTGCCAGTAGTATGGGGAGTAGCTCCTACGAGCAGTACTTC.